This entry lists 25 T cell receptor beta chains sequenced from one sample in a study of CD8 T cells in ankylosing spondylitis. In TCRdb, the 5' RACE reads were re-called with MiXCR into one record per CDR3 protein. Of more than 7,500 distinct CDR3 sequences in the sample, around 4.2% are singletons; the top ten hold 10%. Sequences were obtained from blood, either unsorted or a sorted T cell fraction (not recorded which). The receptor source for this set is a female donor with ankylosing spondylitis or in good health (not recorded which).

This clonotype was seen at least ten times. The rearrangement joins TRBV9 to TRBJ2-3; TRBD2 aligns across 10 bases. Germline V CDR1 and CDR2: SGDLS, YYNGEE. This CDR3 has 16 amino acids. The junction had 4 bases not matched to a gene; V was cut back by 0 bases and J by 3 bases. The CDR3 here is CASSVVSGGATDTQYF. CDR3 in DNA: TGTGCCAGCAGCGTAGTAAGCGGGGGGGCGACAGATACGCAGTATTTT.

By share of the sample, this clonotype is large. The chain carries TRBV9 and TRBJ2-3; 10 positions match TRBD1. The V gene's germline CDR1 is SGDLS and CDR2 YYNGEE. With 0 bases clipped from V and 4 bases from J, the junction kept 2 bases outside the gene matches. This CDR3 has 15 residues. CDR3 region: CASSVEGQGPDTQYF. In DNA, the CDR3 is TGTGCCAGCAGCGTAGAGGGACAGGGGCCAGATACGCAGTATTTT.

This clonotype is labeled as medium-sized (0.01 to 0.1%). This CDR3 is CASSVDGVAYNEQFF. CDR3 DNA sequence: TGTGCCAGCAGCGTAGATGGGGTGGCCTACAATGAGCAGTTCTTC. This chain uses TRBV9 with TRBJ2-1; D is unresolved. This CDR3 comprises 15 residues. V lost 0 bases, J lost 2 bases, and 9 bases lay in between. Germline-derived CDR1 and CDR2 are SGDLS and YYNGEE.

By sample fraction, this clonotype is medium-sized (0.01 to 0.1%). The V call is TRBV9, the J call TRBJ2-7; 11 positions agree with TRBD2. CDR3 size: 18 residues. The junction had 14 bases not matched to a gene; V was cut back by 4 bases and J by 2 bases. The germline V gene has CDR1 SGDLS and CDR2 YYNGEE. CDR3 DNA sequence: TGTGCCAGCAGCTCCTCCGGGCTAGCGGGGGGCCCCCCCTACGAGCAGTACTTC. Translating gives CASSSSGLAGGPPYEQYF.

This clonotype was recorded at least ten times. The chain recombines TRBV9 with TRBJ2-5; 9 nucleotides agree with TRBD1. Trimming at V came to 0 bases and at J to 5 bases, leaving 8 bases not matched to a gene. This CDR3 contains 16 residues. From germline, CDR1 is SGDLS and CDR2 YYNGEE. The CDR3 reads CASSVGGTGLGETQYF. The CDR3 DNA reads TGTGCCAGCAGCGTAGGAGGGACAGGGCTGGGGGAGACCCAGTACTTC.

This clonotype was counted ten times or more. The gene calls are TRBV9 and TRBJ1-1, with 9 bases matching TRBD1. Germline CDR1 SGDLS, CDR2 YYNGEE. There are 14 residues in the CDR3. After removal of 3 bases from V and 5 bases from J, the junction contained 5 bases not matched to a gene. CDR3 loop: CASSDGTGTTEAFF. CDR3 in DNA: TGTGCCAGCAGCGACGGGACAGGGACGACTGAAGCTTTCTTT. The full variable domain, rest sourced from reference TRBV9 and TRBJ1-1, is DSGVTQTPKHLITATGQRVTLRCSPRSGDLSVYWYQQSLDQGLQFLIQYYNGEERAKGNILERFSAQQFPDLHSELNLSSLELGDSALYFCASSDGTGTTEAFFGQGTRLTVV.

This clonotype was seen ten or more times. The CDR3 nucleotides are TGTGCCAGCAGCGAGGAGGACAGGGTTTCTGGGGCCAACGTCCTGACTTTC. This gives the protein CASSEEDRVSGANVLTF. The chain combines TRBV9 with TRBJ2-6, with TRBD1 matching 8 bases. CDR3 length: 17 residues. V lost 3 bases and J lost 1; bases outside the gene matches: 6. Germline loops: CDR1 SGDLS, CDR2 YYNGEE.

The chain carries TRBV9 and TRBJ1-5; no clear D gene. Trimming shortened V by 0 bases and J by 0 bases, and 13 bases separated the two germline ends. Per the germline V gene, CDR1 is SGDLS and CDR2 is YYNGEE. This CDR3 comprises 17 residues. The chain's CDR3 is CASSVGADRTSNQPQHF. CDR3 DNA sequence: TGTGCCAGCAGCGTAGGTGCTGACCGAACTAGCAATCAGCCCCAGCATTTT.

Judged by abundance, this clonotype is medium-sized. The chain uses TRBV9 and TRBJ2-1; no clear D gene. The germline gives CDR1 SGDLS, CDR2 YYNGEE. The CDR3 consists of 15 residues. The V end lost 0 bases, the J end lost 4 bases, and 11 bases lay between the germline ends. The CDR3 coding sequence is TGTGCCAGCAGCGTAGGGGGTGGGCGGTACAATGAGCAGTTCTTC. This sequence encodes CASSVGGGRYNEQFF. Using reference TRBV9 and TRBJ2-1 for the parts outside the CDR3, the full variable domain is DSGVTQTPKHLITATGQRVTLRCSPRSGDLSVYWYQQSLDQGLQFLIQYYNGEERAKGNILERFSAQQFPDLHSELNLSSLELGDSALYFCASSVGGGRYNEQFFGPGTRLTVL.

This clonotype has ten or more counts. The V gene is TRBV9, the J gene TRBJ1-2; D unresolved. Trimming stripped 0 bases from V and 1 base from J, with 16 bases between. The length of the CDR3 is 17 residues. Germline CDR1 is SGDLS and CDR2 is YYNGEE. For the CDR3, the DNA is TGTGCCAGCAGCGTAGACACCCCCCCTCTAGATAACTATGGCTACACCTTC. It yields the protein CASSVDTPPLDNYGYTF.

The DNA for the CDR3 is TGTGCCAGCAGCGGGGGGAGGGGAACCGGAGATACGCAGTATTTT. It yields the protein CASSGGRGTGDTQYF. The J gene is TRBJ2-3, the V gene TRBV9; 7 positions agree with TRBD2. Germline assignment: CDR1 SGDLS and CDR2 YYNGEE. Losses at the gene ends were 3 bases for V and 5 bases for J; bases not matched to a gene: 9. The CDR3 sequence is 15 residues long. Supplemented by reference TRBV9 and TRBJ2-3, the full variable domain reads DSGVTQTPKHLITATGQRVTLRCSPRSGDLSVYWYQQSLDQGLQFLIQYYNGEERAKGNILERFSAQQFPDLHSELNLSSLELGDSALYFCASSGGRGTGDTQYFGPGTRLTVL.

Many counts were recorded for this clonotype. V is TRBV9 and J is TRBJ1-5, with a possible D match to TRBD1 (5 bases). Looked up from germline, CDR1 is SGDLS and CDR2 is YYNGEE. V dropped 3 bases and J dropped 0 bases, with 7 bases sitting between them. The CDR3 extends over 14 amino acids. The CDR3 loop reads CASSGRGSNQPQHF. CDR3 bases: TGTGCCAGCAGCGGGAGGGGTAGCAATCAGCCCCAGCATTTT.

This clonotype has ten or more counts. V and J are TRBV9 and TRBJ2-1, with D possibly TRBD2 on 6 matching bases. Germline lookup yields CDR1 SGDLS and CDR2 YYNGEE. This CDR3 region has 12 residues. Trimming took 3 bases from V and 9 from J, leaving 10 bases between them. CDR3: CASSGVGSEQFF. The CDR3 DNA follows: TGTGCCAGCAGCGGGGTCGGGAGTGAGCAGTTCTTC.

This clonotype was counted at least ten times. The chain combines TRBV9 with TRBJ2-6; D is undetermined. The CDR3 sequence is 15 residues long. With 0 bases removed from V and 0 bases from J, the gap between germline ends came to 4 bases. Germline V gene data show CDR1 as SGDLS and CDR2 as YYNGEE. CDR3 protein: CASSVVGSGANVLTF. The CDR3 coding sequence is TGTGCCAGCAGCGTAGTCGGCTCTGGGGCCAACGTCCTGACTTTC.

This clonotype is classed as medium-sized. The chain combines TRBV9 with TRBJ1-3, with TRBD1 matching over 7 bases. Germline V lookup: CDR1 SGDLS, CDR2 YYNGEE. The length of the CDR3 is 15 residues. Germline trimming cut 3 bases from V and 0 bases from J; bases unmatched to any gene: 3. The chain's CDR3 is CASSADRDSGNTIYF. CDR3 nucleotide sequence: TGTGCCAGCAGCGCCGACAGGGACTCTGGAAACACCATATATTTT.

This clonotype was seen ten or more times. The chain couples TRBV9 to TRBJ2-7; D possibly corresponds to TRBD1 (7 bases). This CDR3 has 15 amino acids. Trimming stripped 2 bases from V and 0 bases from J, with 12 bases between. Germline assignment: CDR1 SGDLS and CDR2 YYNGEE. The CDR3 is CASSVGGTVSYEQYF. The DNA of the CDR3 is TGTGCCAGCAGCGTGGGCGGGACAGTCTCCTACGAGCAGTACTTC. The complete variable domain, with remaining parts taken from reference TRBV9 and TRBJ2-7, reads DSGVTQTPKHLITATGQRVTLRCSPRSGDLSVYWYQQSLDQGLQFLIQYYNGEERAKGNILERFSAQQFPDLHSELNLSSLELGDSALYFCASSVGGTVSYEQYFGPGTRLTVT.

The chain carries TRBV9 and TRBJ2-7; D unclear. V lost 1 base and J 4 bases, leaving 15 bases between the germline ends. The CDR3 has 15 residues. Germline V gene lookup returns CDR1 SGDLS and CDR2 YYNGEE. CDR3 DNA sequence: TGTGCCAGCAGCGTATCGGGCTTACATGGATACGAGCAGTACTTC. It codes for CASSVSGLHGYEQYF.

Judged by abundance, this clonotype is medium-sized. The chain carries TRBV9 and TRBJ2-5; D might be TRBD2 (6 bases). Germline lookup yields CDR1 SGDLS and CDR2 YYNGEE. The CDR3 has 15 residues. The V end was cut by 0 bases, the J end by 5 bases, with 14 bases between. CDR3: CASSVAGGVGETQYF. In DNA, the CDR3 is TGTGCCAGCAGCGTAGCTGGAGGGGTGGGGGAGACCCAGTACTTC.

In its sample, this clonotype is medium-sized. The chain joins TRBV9 to TRBJ1-1; D call uncertain. V lost 4 bases, J lost 0 bases, and 7 bases lay in between. The CDR3 sequence is 13 residues long. Germline assignment: CDR1 SGDLS and CDR2 YYNGEE. In nucleotides, the CDR3 is TGTGCCAGCAGCCCCGAGGTGAACACTGAAGCTTTCTTT. Translation: CASSPEVNTEAFF.

This clonotype is medium-sized (0.01 to 0.1%) within its sample. This chain joins TRBV9 and TRBJ1-2; D is undetermined. CDR1 and CDR2 from the germline V gene are SGDLS and YYNGEE. V was clipped by 0 bases and J by 3 bases, with 6 bases between them. The CDR3 is 13 amino acids. The CDR3 DNA is TGTGCCAGCAGCGTAGGGCAGGACTATGGCTACACCTTC. It specifies CASSVGQDYGYTF.

In its sample, this clonotype was seen many times. The chain couples TRBV9 to TRBJ2-1, with 9 bases identical to TRBD1. Germline loops: CDR1 SGDLS, CDR2 YYNGEE. J was trimmed by 6 bases and V by 0 bases; bases with no gene match: 7. The CDR3 has 16 residues. The CDR3 DNA follows: TGTGCCAGCAGCGTAGGGGACAGGGCCCCCTTCAATGAGCAGTTCTTC. Translation: CASSVGDRAPFNEQFF.

This clonotype was seen a handful of times. V usage is TRBV9 and J usage is TRBJ2-2, with D tentatively TRBD2 (6 bases). V was shortened by 0 bases and J by 1 base, with 10 bases between the two germline ends. Germline V CDR1 and CDR2: SGDLS, YYNGEE. The CDR3 is made up of 16 amino acids. CDR3 sequence (DNA): TGTGCCAGCAGCGTAGGTGGGACTTTGAACACCGGGGAGCTGTTTTTT. It encodes CASSVGGTLNTGELFF. The whole variable domain, filled in from reference TRBV9 and TRBJ2-2, reads DSGVTQTPKHLITATGQRVTLRCSPRSGDLSVYWYQQSLDQGLQFLIQYYNGEERAKGNILERFSAQQFPDLHSELNLSSLELGDSALYFCASSVGGTLNTGELFFGEGSRLTVL.

A few counts support this clonotype. The chain uses TRBV9 and TRBJ1-1; TRBD1 matches at 10 bases. Trimming removed 1 base from V and 3 bases from J; junction bases left unmatched: 3. Germline lookup yields CDR1 SGDLS and CDR2 YYNGEE. CDR3 length: 15 amino acids. As DNA, the CDR3 is TGTGCCAGCAGCGTAAGTGGGACAGGGGACACTGAAGCTTTCTTT. Translating it yields CASSVSGTGDTEAFF.

This clonotype was counted many times. This rearrangement joins TRBV9 to TRBJ2-5; 13 positions match TRBD2. The CDR3 is made up of 16 amino acids. In germline, CDR1 is SGDLS, CDR2 YYNGEE. Trimming took 2 bases from V and 2 from J; bases not matched to a gene: 3. The CDR3 here is CASSVGTSGIQETQYF. The CDR3 DNA follows: TGTGCCAGCAGCGTCGGGACTAGCGGGATTCAAGAGACCCAGTACTTC.

This clonotype has at least ten counts. The chain carries TRBV9 and TRBJ2-7; 10 bases map to TRBD1. CDR3 length: 16 amino acids. Unmatched junction bases numbered 5, after V lost 0 bases and J lost 2 bases. Looked up from germline, CDR1 is SGDLS and CDR2 is YYNGEE. Here the CDR3 DNA reads TGTGCCAGCAGCGTAGGGGGACAGGGGAGCACCTACGAGCAGTACTTC. This sequence encodes CASSVGGQGSTYEQYF.